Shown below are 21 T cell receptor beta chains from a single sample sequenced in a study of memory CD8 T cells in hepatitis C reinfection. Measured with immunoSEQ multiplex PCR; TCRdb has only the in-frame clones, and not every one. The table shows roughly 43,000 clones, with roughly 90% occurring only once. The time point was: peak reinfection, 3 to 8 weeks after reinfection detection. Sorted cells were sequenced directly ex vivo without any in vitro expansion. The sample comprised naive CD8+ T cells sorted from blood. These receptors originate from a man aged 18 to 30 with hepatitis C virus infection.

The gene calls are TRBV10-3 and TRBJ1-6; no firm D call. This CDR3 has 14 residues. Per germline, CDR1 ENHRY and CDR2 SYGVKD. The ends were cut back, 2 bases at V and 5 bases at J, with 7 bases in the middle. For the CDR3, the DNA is TGTGCCATCAGTGAGACCGGAGATAATTCACCCCTCCACTTT. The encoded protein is CAISETGDNSPLHF.

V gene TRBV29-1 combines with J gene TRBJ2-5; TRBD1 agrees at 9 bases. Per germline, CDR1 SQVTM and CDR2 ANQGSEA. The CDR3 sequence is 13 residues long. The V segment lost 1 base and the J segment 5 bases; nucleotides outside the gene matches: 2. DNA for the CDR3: TGCAGCGTTGAAGTGACAGGGGGGGAGACCCAGTACTTC. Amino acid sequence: CSVEVTGGETQYF.

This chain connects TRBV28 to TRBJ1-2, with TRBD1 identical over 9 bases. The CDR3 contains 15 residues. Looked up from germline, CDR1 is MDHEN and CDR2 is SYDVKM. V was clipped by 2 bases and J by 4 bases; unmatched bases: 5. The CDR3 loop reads CASSLPQGARYGYTF. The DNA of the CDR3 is TGTGCCAGCAGTTTACCACAGGGGGCCCGCTATGGCTACACCTTC.

Written as DNA, the CDR3 is TGCAGCGGACGGAGAGAGGGTAATGAGCAGTTCTTC. It specifies CSGRREGNEQFF. The chain joins TRBV29-1 to TRBJ2-1; tentatively, D is TRBD2 (5 bases). Deletions cut 7 bases from V and 7 bases from J, with 14 bases between. The CDR3 spans 12 residues. Looked up from germline, CDR1 is SQVTM and CDR2 is ANQGSEA.

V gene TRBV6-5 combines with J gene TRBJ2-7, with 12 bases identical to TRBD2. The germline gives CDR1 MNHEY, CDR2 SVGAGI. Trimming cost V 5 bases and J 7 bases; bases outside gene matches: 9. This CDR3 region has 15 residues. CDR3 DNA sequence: TGTGCCAGCAGTGGGCTAGCGGGGGGGCCGGAAGAGCAGTACGTC. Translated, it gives CASSGLAGGPEEQYV.

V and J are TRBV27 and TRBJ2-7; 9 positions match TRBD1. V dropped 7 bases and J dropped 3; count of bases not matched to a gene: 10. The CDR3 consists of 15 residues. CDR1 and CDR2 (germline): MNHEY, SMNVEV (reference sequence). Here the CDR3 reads CASTVLRQGVYEQYF. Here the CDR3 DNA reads TGTGCCAGCACTGTCCTGAGACAGGGGGTCTACGAGCAGTACTTC.

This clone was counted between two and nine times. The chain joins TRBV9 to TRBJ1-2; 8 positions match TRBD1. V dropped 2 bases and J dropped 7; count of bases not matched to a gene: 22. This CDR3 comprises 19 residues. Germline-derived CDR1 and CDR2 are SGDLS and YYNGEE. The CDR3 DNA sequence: TGTGCCAGCAGCGTCCAAAACTCCGGGACAGGCCCTTTTGTCGGTGGCTACACCTTC. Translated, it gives CASSVQNSGTGPFVGGYTF. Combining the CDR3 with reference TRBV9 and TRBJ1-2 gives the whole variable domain DSGVTQTPKHLITATGQRVTLRCSPRSGDLSVYWYQQSLDQGLQFLIQYYNGEERAKGNILERFSAQQFPDLHSELNLSSLELGDSALYFCASSVQNSGTGPFVGGYTFGSGTRLTVV.

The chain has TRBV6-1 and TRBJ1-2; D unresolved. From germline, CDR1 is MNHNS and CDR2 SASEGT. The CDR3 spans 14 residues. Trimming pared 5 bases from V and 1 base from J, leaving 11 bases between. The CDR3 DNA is TGTGCCAGCAGTTATGGCCGCGGTAACTATGGCTACACCTTC. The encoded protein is CASSYGRGNYGYTF.

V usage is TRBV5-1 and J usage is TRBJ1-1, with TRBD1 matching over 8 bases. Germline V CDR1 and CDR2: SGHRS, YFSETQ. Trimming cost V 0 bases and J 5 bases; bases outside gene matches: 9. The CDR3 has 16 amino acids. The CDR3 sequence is CASSLAPRTGTTEAFF. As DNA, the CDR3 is TGCGCCAGCAGCTTGGCGCCTAGGACAGGGACGACTGAAGCTTTCTTT.

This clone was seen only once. The CDR3: CASRLRGTTTGELFF. The CDR3 coding sequence is TGCGCCAGCAGATTGAGGGGGACCACCACCGGGGAGCTGTTTTTT. The V gene is TRBV10-1, the J gene TRBJ2-2, with D possibly TRBD1 on 6 matching bases. The CDR3 has 15 amino acids. V was pared by 6 bases and J by 4 bases, with 15 bases between. Germline V gives CDR1 WNHNN, CDR2 SYGVQD (reference sequence).

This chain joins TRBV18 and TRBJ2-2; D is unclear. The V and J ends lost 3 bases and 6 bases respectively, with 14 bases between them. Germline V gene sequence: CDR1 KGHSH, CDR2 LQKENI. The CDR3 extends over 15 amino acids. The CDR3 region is CASSPTPSTPGELFF. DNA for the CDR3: TGTGCCAGCTCACCTACTCCTAGTACTCCCGGGGAGCTGTTTTTT.

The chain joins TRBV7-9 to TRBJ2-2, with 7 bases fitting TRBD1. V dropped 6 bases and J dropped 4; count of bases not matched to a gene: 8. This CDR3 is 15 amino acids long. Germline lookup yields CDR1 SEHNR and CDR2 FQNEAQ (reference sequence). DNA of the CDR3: TGTGCCAGCAGTTCACCAACAGGGGTCACCGGGGAGCTGTTTTTT. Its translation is CASSSPTGVTGELFF.

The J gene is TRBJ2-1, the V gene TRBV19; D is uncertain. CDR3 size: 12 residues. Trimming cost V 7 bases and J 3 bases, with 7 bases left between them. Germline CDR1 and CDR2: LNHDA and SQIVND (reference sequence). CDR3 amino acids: CASTNSYNEQFF. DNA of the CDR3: TGTGCCAGTACTAACAGCTACAATGAGCAGTTCTTC.

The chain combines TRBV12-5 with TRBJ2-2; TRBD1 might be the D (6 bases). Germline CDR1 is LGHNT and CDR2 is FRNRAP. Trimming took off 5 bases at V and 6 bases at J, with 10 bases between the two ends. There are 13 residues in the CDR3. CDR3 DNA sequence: TGTGCTAGTGGTGCGAACAGGGCCGGGGAGCTGTTTTTT. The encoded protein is CASGANRAGELFF.

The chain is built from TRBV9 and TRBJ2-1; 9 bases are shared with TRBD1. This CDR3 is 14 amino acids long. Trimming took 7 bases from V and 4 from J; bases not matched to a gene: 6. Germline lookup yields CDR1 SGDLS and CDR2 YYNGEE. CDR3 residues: CASSGQGRYNEQFF. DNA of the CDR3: TGTGCCAGCTCTGGACAGGGGCGATACAATGAGCAGTTCTTC.

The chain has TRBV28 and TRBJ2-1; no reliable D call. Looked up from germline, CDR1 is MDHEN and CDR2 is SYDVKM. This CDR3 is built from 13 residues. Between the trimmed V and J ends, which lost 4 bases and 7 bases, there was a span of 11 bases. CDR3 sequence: CASSYRLGNEQFF. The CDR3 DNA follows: TGTGCCAGCAGTTACCGCCTCGGGAATGAGCAGTTCTTC.

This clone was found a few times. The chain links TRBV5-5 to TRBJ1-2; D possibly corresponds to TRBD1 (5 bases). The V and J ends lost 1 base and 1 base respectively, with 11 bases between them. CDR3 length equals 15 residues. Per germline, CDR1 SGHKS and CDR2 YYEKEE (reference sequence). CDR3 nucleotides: TGTGCCAGCAGCTTGTCCTGGGGGGATAACTATGGCTACACCTTC. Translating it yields CASSLSWGDNYGYTF.

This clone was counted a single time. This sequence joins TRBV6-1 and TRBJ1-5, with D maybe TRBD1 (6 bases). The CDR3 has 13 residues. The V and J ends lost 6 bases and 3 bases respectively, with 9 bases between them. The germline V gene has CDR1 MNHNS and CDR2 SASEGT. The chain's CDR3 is CASRGGNNQPQHF. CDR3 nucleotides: TGTGCCAGCAGAGGGGGAAACAATCAGCCCCAGCATTTT.

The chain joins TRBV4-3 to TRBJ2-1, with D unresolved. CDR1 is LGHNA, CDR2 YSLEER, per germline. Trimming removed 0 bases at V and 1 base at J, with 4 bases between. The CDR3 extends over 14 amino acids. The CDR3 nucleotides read TGCGCCAGCAGCCAAGACGGGTCCTACAATGAGCAGTTCTTC. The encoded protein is CASSQDGSYNEQFF.

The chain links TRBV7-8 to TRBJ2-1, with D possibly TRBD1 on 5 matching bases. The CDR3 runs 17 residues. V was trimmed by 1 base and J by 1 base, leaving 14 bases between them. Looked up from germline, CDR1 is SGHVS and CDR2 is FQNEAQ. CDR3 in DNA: TGTGCCAGCAGCTTAGGCCGTCAGGGCGGATCCTACAATGAGCAGTTCTTC. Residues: CASSLGRQGGSYNEQFF.

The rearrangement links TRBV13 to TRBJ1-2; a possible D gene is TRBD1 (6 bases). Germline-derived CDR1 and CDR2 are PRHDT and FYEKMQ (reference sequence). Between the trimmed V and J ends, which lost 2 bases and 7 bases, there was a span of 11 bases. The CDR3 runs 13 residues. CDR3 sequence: CASSLWSRGGYTF. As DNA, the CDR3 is TGTGCCAGCAGCTTATGGTCCAGGGGTGGCTACACCTTC. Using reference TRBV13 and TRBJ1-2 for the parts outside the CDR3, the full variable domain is AAGVIQSPRHLIKEKRETATLKCYPIPRHDTVYWYQQGPGQDPQFLISFYEKMQSDKGSIPDRFSAQQFSDYHSELNMSSLELGDSALYFCASSLWSRGGYTFGSGTRLTVV.